This TCR beta chain originates from a study of CDR3 diversity in severe acne (dated by TCRdb to between 2017 and 2020). Receptor libraries were prepared by PCR. Sequencing was performed on an Illumina HiSeq 2000. TCRdb redid the processing of the public reads, applying fastp at Q25 and MiXCR, and retained in-frame beta chains. Each CDR3 protein appears once, grouped with its most common genes and DNA. This sample holds about 90,000 distinct CDR3 sequences; 45% to 50% were observed only once. Of the sample, roughly 9.1% is held by the ten largest clones. Counted from cysteine to phenylalanine, this CDR3 has 19 amino acids. Of all the DNA, just the CDR3 is kept, 57 bases in frame from base 1. From a lookup of the germline V gene, CDR1 and CDR2 are LGHNA and YNFKEQ. The germline V end is reduced by 0 bases and the J end by 2 bases; junction bases left unmatched: 11. This clonotype was detected ten times or more. There is no known antigen for this receptor. Base qualities were left out, and no much larger clone turns up one base away.

Recombination joined TRBV4-2 with TRBJ2-3, and TRBD2 aligns with 10 junction nucleotides. Source material: blood. The source is a male donor in good health, serving as a control. The DNA is as follows: TGTGCCAGCAGCCAAGACCCTGGGGAACTAGCGGGGATCACAGATACGCAGTATTTT. Its translation is CASSQDPGELAGITDTQYF.